This TCR beta chain was sequenced in a study of T cells expressing NK-cell markers (dated by TCRdb to 2018 to 2020). Study-wide context: Three sorted T-cell subsets (CD3+CD56+NKG2C+, CD3+CD56+NKG2C- and CD3+CD56-NKG2C+) from several donors had their TCR beta-chain repertoires profiled. Among the eight sequenced donors, only one was HCMV-seronegative, while the other seven were HCMV-seropositive. Randomly selected healthy volunteers, three men and five women, were used as the eight sequenced donors. The libraries were sequenced on Illumina HiSeq 2000/2500, MiSeq or NextSeq, producing 2 x 150 bp reads. Overall results and qualifications from the work: Those dominant clonotypes were again the most abundant among CD3+CD56-NKG2C+ cells in a handful of donors, at roughly 25-60.1%. In several donors, the dominant CD3+CD56+NKG2C+ clonotypes ranked among the top 10 CD8+ clonotypes, making up roughly 1.0-7.0% of CD8+ T cells. It remained unclear whether the expanded NKG2C-expressing T cell clones were specific for HCMV antigens.

Remarks on this clonotype: Which antigen it targets is not known.

Instrument used: Illumina HiSeq 2000. 5'RACE template switching, by which a universal primer site and unique molecular identifiers were added, was used to make TCR beta cDNA libraries. Priming for cDNA synthesis came from the TCR beta constant segment, and two successive PCR amplification steps followed. The study's processing was this. MIGEC handled demultiplexing of the reads and grouping by UMI, while MiTCR was used to assemble and quantify clonotypes. Only TCR cDNA sequences supported by at least two reads were kept to exclude erroneous sequences. The tcR package was used for downstream repertoire analysis, with clonotypes matched between fractions based on CDR3 nucleotide sequence plus V segment. VDJmatch was used to annotate antigen specificity against VDJdb, with one amino acid substitution allowed in CDR3. TCRdb reprocessed the reads and provides one entry for every CDR3 protein sequence; no DNA is given. It is TCRdb's table, rather than the study itself, that gives the V and J calls and clone size. The sample's clone listing holds approximately 170,000 distinct CDR3 sequences. The ten largest clonotypes hold 20% of the sample.

HCMV serostatus was determined by detecting HCMV-specific IgG in serum with a commercial ELISA kit. Peripheral blood mononuclear cells were isolated from blood by Ficoll density gradient centrifugation. The sequence came from a man aged 18-70 years in good health. Sequencing was performed on blood T cells: a sorted CD56 or NKG2C T cell subset, CD4+ or CD8+ T cells, or bulk PBMC T cells (not recorded which).

CDR3 loop: CATSRGRISYGYTF. In this chain, TRBV15 is recombined with TRBJ1-2. The CDR3, from cysteine to phenylalanine, totals 14 residues. No DNA sequence is on record. According to the germline V gene (reference sequence), CDR1 reads LNHNV and CDR2 reads YYDKDF.